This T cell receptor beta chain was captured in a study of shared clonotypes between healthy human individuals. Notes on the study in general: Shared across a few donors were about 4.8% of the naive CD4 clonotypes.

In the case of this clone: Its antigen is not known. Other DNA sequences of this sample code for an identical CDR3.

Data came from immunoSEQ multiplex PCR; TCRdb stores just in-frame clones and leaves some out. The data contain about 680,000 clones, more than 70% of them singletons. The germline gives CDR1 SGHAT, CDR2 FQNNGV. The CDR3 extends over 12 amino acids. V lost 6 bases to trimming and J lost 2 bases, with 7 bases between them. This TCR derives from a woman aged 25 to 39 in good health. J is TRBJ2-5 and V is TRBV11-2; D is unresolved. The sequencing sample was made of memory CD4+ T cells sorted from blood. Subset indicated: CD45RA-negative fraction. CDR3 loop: CASSSSQETQYF. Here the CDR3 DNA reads TGTGCCAGCAGTTCGTCACAAGAGACCCAGTACTTC.